The present TCR beta chain was sequenced within a study of T cell responses to AZD1222 COVID-19 vaccine. General observations from the study: Donors, mostly white British, included more females; clonal diversity was possibly underestimated.

Generated by immunoSEQ multiplex PCR, the TCRdb table keeps only in-frame clones and is missing some. The sample shows over 150,000 clones, approximately 87% of them seen only once. Points on this clone: Its target is unknown.

V lost 3 bases and J lost 3, with 14 bases in between. Germline assignment: CDR1 SGHNT and CDR2 YYREEE (reference sequence). This CDR3 contains 15 residues. The sequence was obtained from an adult in good health. Sequencing was performed on peripheral blood, taken on day 0 of MenACWY control vaccination. The V call is TRBV5-4, the J call TRBJ2-3, with a weak D call TRBD1 (8 bases). CDR3 sequence (DNA): TGTGCCAGCAGCTCACAGGGGGGGGTGACAGATACGCAGTATTTT. It specifies CASSSQGGVTDTQYF.